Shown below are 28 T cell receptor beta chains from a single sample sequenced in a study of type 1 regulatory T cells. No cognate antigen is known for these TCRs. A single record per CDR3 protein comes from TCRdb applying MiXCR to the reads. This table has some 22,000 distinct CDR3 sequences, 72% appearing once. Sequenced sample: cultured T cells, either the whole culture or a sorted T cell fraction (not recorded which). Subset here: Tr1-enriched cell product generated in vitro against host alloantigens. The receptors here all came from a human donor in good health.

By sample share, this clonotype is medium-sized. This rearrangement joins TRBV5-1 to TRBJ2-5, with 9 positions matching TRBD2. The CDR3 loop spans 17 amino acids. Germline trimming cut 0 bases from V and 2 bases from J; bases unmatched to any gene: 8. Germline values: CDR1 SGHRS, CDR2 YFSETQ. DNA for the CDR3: TGCGCCAGCAGCTTGGGGTGGCTAGCGGGGAGTCAAGAGACCCAGTACTTC. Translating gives CASSLGWLAGSQETQYF.

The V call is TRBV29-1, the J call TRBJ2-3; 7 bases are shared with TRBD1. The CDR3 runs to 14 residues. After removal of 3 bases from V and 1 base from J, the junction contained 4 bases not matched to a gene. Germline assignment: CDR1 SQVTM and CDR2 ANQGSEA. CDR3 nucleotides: TGCAGCGTTGACGGACAGGTGGGCACAGATACGCAGTATTTT. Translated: CSVDGQVGTDTQYF.

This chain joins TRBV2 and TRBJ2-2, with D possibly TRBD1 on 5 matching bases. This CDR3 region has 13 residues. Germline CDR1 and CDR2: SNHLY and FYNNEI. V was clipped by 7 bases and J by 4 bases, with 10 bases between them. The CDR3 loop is CASIQGFTGELFF. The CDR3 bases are TGTGCCAGCATCCAGGGTTTCACCGGGGAGCTGTTTTTT.

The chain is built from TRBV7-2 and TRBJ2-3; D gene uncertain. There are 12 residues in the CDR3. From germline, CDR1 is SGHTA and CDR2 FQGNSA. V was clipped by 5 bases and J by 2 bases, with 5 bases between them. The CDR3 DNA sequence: TGTGCCAGCAGCCGATACACAGATACGCAGTATTTT. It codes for CASSRYTDTQYF.

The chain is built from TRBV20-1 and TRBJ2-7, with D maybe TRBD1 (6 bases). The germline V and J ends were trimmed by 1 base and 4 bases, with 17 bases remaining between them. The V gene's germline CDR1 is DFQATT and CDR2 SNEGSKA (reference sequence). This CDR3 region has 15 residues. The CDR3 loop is CSARVTWGPTYEQYF. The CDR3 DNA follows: TGCAGTGCTAGAGTCACCTGGGGGCCCACATACGAGCAGTACTTC.

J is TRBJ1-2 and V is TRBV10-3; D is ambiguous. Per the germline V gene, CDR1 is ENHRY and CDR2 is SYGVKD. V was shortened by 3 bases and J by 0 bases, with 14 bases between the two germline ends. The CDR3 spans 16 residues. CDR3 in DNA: TGTGCCATCAGTGAAGTCACTCGGTTAGCTAACTATGGCTACACCTTC. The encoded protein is CAISEVTRLANYGYTF.

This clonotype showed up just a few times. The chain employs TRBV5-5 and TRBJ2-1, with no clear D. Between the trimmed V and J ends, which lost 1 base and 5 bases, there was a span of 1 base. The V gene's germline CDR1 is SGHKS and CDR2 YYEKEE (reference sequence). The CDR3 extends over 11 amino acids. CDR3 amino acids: CASSLHNEQFF. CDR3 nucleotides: TGTGCCAGCAGCTTGCACAATGAGCAGTTCTTC.

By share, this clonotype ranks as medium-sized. The DNA of the CDR3 is TGTGCCAGCAGCCCTAGGCGGATTCATGAGCAGTTCTTC. Translated: CASSPRRIHEQFF. The chain uses TRBV5-6 and TRBJ2-1; D is unresolved. The germline V gene encodes CDR1 SGHDT and CDR2 YYEEEE. The CDR3 runs 13 residues. V gave up 4 bases and J gave up 8 bases, with 13 bases separating them.

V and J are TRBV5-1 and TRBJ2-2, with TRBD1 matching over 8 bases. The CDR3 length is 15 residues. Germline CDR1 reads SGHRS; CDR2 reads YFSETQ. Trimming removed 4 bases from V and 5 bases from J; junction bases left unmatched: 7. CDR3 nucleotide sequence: TGCGCCAGCAGCCTACGGACAGGGCGGACCGGGGAGCTGTTTTTT. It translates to CASSLRTGRTGELFF. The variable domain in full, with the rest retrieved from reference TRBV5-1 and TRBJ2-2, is KAGVTQTPRYLIKTRGQQVTLSCSPISGHRSVSWYQQTPGQGLQFLFEYFSETQRNKGNFPGRFSGRQFSNSRSEMNVSTLELGDSALYLCASSLRTGRTGELFFGEGSRLTVL.

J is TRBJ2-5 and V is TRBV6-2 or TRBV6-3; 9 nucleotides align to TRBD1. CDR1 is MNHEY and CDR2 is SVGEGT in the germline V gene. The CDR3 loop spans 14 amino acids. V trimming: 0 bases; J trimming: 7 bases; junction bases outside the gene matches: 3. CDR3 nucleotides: TGTGCCAGCAGTTACTCCGGACAGGGGCGGACCCAGTACTTC. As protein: CASSYSGQGRTQYF.

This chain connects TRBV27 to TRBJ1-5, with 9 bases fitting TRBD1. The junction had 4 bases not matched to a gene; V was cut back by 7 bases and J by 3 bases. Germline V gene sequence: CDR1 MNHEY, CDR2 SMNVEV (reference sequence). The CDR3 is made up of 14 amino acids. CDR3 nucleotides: TGTGCCAGCACTACAGGGGGCTCCAATCAGCCCCAGCATTTT. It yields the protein CASTTGGSNQPQHF.

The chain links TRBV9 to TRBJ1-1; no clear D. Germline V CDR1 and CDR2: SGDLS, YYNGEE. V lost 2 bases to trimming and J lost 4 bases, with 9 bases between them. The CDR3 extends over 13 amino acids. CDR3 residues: CASSVAWGTEAFF. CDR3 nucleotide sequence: TGTGCCAGCAGCGTGGCGTGGGGCACTGAAGCTTTCTTT.

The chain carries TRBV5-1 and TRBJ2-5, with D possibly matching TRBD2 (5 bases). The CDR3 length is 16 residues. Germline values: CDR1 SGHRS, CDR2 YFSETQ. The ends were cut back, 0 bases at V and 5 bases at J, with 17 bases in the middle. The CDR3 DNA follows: TGCGCCAGCAGCTTGGGACTGGGAGCCATCCCCGAGACCCAGTACTTC. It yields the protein CASSLGLGAIPETQYF.

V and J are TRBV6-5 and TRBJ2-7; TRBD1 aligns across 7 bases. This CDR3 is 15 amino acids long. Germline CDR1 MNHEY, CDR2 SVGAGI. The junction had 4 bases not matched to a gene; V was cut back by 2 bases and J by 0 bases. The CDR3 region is CASSYVGQASYEQYF. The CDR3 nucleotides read TGTGCCAGCAGTTACGTTGGACAGGCCTCCTACGAGCAGTACTTC.

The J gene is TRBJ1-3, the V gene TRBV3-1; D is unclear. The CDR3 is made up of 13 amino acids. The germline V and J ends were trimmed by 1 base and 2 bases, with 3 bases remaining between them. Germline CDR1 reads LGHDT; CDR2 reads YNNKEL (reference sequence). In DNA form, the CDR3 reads TGTGCCAGCAGCCAAGTCACTGGAAACACCATATATTTT. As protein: CASSQVTGNTIYF.

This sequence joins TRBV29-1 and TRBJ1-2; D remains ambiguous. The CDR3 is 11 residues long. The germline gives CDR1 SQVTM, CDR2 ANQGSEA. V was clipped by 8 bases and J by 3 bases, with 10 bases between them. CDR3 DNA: TGCAGCCTTCTTAACGACTATGGCTACACCTTC. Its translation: CSLLNDYGYTF. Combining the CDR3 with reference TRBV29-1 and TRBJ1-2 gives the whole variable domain SAVISQKPSRDICQRGTSLTIQCQVDSQVTMMFWYRQQPGQSLTLIATANQGSEATYESGFVIDKFPISRPNLTFSTLTVSNMSPEDSSIYLCSLLNDYGYTFGSGTRLTVV.

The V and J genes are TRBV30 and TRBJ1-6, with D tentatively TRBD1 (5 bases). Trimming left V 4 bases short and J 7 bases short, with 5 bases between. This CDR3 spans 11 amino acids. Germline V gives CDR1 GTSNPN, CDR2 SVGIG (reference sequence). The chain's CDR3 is CAWTGNSPLHF. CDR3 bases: TGTGCCTGGACAGGGAATTCACCCCTCCACTTT.

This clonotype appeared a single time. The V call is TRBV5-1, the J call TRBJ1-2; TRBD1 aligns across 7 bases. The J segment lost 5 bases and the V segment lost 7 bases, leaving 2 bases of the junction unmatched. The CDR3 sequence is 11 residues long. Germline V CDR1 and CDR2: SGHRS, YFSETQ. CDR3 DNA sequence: TGCGCCAGCGGGGACAGTTATGGCTACACCTTC. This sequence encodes CASGDSYGYTF.

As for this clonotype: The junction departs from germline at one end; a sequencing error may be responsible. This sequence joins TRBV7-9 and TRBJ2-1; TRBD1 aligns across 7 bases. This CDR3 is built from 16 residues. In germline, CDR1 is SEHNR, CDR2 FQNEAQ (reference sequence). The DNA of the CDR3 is TGTGCCAGCAGTTTAGAATCAGGGGGTCCCTACAATGAGCAGTTCTTC. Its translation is CASSLESGGPYNEQFF.

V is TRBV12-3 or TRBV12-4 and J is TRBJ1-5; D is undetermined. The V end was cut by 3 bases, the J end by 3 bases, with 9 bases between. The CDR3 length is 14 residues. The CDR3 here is CASSLRENNQPQHF. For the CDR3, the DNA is TGTGCCAGCAGTTTGCGGGAAAACAATCAGCCCCAGCATTTT.

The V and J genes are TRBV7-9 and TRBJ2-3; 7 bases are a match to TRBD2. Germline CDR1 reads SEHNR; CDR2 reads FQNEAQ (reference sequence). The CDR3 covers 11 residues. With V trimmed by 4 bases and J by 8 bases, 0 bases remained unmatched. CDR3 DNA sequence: TGTGCCAGCAGCTGGGGGGGTACGCAGTATTTT. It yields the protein CASSWGGTQYF. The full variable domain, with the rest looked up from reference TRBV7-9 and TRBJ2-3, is DTGVSQNPRHKITKRGQNVTFRCDPISEHNRLYWYRQTLGQGPEFLTYFQNEAQLEKSRLLSDRFSAERPKGSFSTLEIQRTEQGDSAMYLCASSWGGTQYFGPGTRLTVL.

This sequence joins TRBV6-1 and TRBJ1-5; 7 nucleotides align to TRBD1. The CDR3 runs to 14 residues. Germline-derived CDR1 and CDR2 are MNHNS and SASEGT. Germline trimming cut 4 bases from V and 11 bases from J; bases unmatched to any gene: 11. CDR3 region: CASSGPGTVQAQHF. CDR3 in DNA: TGTGCCAGCAGTGGACCCGGGACAGTCCAGGCCCAGCATTTT.

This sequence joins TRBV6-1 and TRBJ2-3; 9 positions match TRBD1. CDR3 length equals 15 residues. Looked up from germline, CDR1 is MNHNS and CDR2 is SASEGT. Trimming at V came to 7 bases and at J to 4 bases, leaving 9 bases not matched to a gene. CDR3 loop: CASTPGQGFADTQYF. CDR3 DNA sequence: TGTGCCAGCACACCGGGACAGGGTTTCGCAGATACGCAGTATTTT.

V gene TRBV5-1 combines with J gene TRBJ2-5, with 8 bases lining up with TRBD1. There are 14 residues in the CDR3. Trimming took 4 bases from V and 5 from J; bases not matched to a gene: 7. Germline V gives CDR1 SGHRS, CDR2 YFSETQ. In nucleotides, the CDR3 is TGCGCCAGCAGCCCGACGACAGGGGCGGAGACCCAGTACTTC. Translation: CASSPTTGAETQYF.

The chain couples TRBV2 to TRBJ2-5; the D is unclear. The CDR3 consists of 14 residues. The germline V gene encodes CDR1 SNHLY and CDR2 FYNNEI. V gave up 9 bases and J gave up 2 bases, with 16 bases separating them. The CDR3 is CASSFGPIQETQYF. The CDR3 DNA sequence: TGTGCCAGTTCTTTCGGACCGATTCAAGAGACCCAGTACTTC.

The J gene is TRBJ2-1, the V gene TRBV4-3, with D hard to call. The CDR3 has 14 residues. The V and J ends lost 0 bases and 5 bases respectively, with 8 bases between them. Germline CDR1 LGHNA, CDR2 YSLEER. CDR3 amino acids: CASSQDRVHNEQFF. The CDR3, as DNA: TGCGCCAGCAGCCAAGATCGGGTTCACAATGAGCAGTTCTTC.

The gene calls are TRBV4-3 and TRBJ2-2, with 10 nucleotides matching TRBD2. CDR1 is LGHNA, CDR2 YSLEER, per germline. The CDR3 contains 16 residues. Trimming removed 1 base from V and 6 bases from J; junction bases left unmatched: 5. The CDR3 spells CASSQAPAGGAGELFF. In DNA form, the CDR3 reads TGCGCCAGCAGCCAAGCCCCAGCGGGGGGGGCCGGGGAGCTGTTTTTT.

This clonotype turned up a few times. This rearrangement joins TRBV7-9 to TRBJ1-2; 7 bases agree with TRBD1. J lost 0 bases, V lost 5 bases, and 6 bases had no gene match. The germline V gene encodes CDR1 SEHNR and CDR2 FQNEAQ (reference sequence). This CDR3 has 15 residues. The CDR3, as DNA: TGTGCCAGCAGCCCTCAGGGGGGAGCTAACTATGGCTACACCTTC. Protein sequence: CASSPQGGANYGYTF.